These 11 T cell receptor beta chains share one sample of origin, sequenced in a study of T cells after yellow fever vaccination. TCRdb itself ran the 5' RACE reads through MiXCR, one entry per CDR3 protein. The repertoire includes roughly 350,000 distinct CDR3 sequences, about 4% of them detected once, and approximately 23% sits in the top ten. The sequences come from PBMCs, collected 5 days after the yellow fever booster vaccination. All receptors derive from a man younger than 35 who received the YFV17D yellow fever vaccine.

This clonotype appeared many times. The chain joins TRBV6-5 to TRBJ2-5, with D uncertain. This CDR3 is built from 12 residues. In germline, CDR1 is MNHEY, CDR2 SVGAGI. V was trimmed by 5 bases and J by 4 bases, leaving 8 bases between them. CDR3 region: CASSRPRETQYF. DNA of the CDR3: TGTGCCAGCAGTCGGCCTCGAGAGACCCAGTACTTC.

This clonotype has a count of ten or more. The rearrangement uses TRBV6-2 or TRBV6-3 and TRBJ1-1; D may be TRBD1 (5 bases). V lost 2 bases and J 0 bases, leaving 19 bases between the germline ends. This CDR3 region has 18 residues. Germline assignment: CDR1 MNHEY and CDR2 SVGEGT. CDR3 residues: CASSYVRDQISMNTEAFF. The CDR3 nucleotides are TGTGCCAGCAGTTACGTCCGGGACCAGATTAGCATGAACACTGAAGCTTTCTTT.

V usage is TRBV24-1 and J usage is TRBJ2-4, with unresolved D. The length of the CDR3 is 15 residues. V was shortened by 4 bases and J by 3 bases, with 12 bases between the two germline ends. Germline CDR1 reads KGHDR; CDR2 reads SFDVKD. The DNA of the CDR3 is TGTGCCACCAGTGACGGGCCGATCGGCAAAAACATTCAGTACTTC. Its protein product is CATSDGPIGKNIQYF.

This clonotype was detected a few times. The V call is TRBV7-2, the J call TRBJ2-1; D gene unclear. Trimming removed 7 bases from V and 0 bases from J, with 7 bases in between. The CDR3 consists of 13 residues. From germline, CDR1 is SGHTA and CDR2 FQGNSA. The CDR3 region is CASTVSSYNEQFF. In DNA, the CDR3 is TGTGCCAGCACCGTGAGCTCCTACAATGAGCAGTTCTTC. Drawing the rest from reference TRBV7-2 and TRBJ2-1, the complete variable domain is GAGVSQSPSNKVTEKGKDVELRCDPISGHTALYWYRQSLGQGLEFLIYFQGNSAPDKSGLPSDRFSAERTGGSVSTLTIQRTQQEDSAVYLCASTVSSYNEQFFGPGTRLTVL.

The chain employs TRBV6-1 and TRBJ2-3; D remains ambiguous. CDR3 length: 14 residues. Germline lookup yields CDR1 MNHNS and CDR2 SASEGT. Trimming pared 0 bases from V and 2 bases from J, leaving 6 bases between. The CDR3 coding sequence is TGTGCCAGCAGTGAAGCTAGGCTCACAGATACGCAGTATTTT. Translation gives CASSEARLTDTQYF.

The sample holds a few counts of this clonotype. The V and J genes are TRBV11-3 and TRBJ1-4; D is possibly TRBD1 (6 bases). Germline V gene data show CDR1 as SGHNT and CDR2 as YENEEA. Between the trimmed V and J ends, which lost 1 base and 3 bases, there was a span of 21 bases. The CDR3 spans 19 residues. CDR3 nucleotide sequence: TGTGCCAGCAGCTTAGGATTCCAGGGGAAAATCAGGCCTAATGAAAAACTGTTTTTT. It is translated as CASSLGFQGKIRPNEKLFF. The whole variable domain, filled in from reference TRBV11-3 and TRBJ1-4, reads EAGVVQSPRYKIIEKKQPVAFWCNPISGHNTLYWYLQNLGQGPELLIRYENEEAVDDSQLPKDRFSAERLKGVDSTLKIQPAELGDSAVYLCASSLGFQGKIRPNEKLFFGSGTQLSVL.

The V and J genes are TRBV12-3 or TRBV12-4 and TRBJ2-7; D may be TRBD1 or TRBD2 (5 bases each). The CDR3 contains 14 residues. Between the trimmed V and J ends, which lost 6 bases and 2 bases, there was a span of 14 bases. CDR3 in amino acids: CASSPGLGAYEQYF. Written as DNA, the CDR3 is TGTGCCAGCAGCCCCGGGTTGGGGGCCTACGAGCAGTACTTC.

The sample holds many counts of this clonotype. Here the CDR3 reads CASSLWGQGARGQPQHF. In DNA, the CDR3 is TGTGCCAGCAGTTTATGGGGACAGGGGGCGCGGGGACAGCCCCAGCATTTT. The V call is TRBV27, the J call TRBJ1-5, with 12 bases matching TRBD1. Germline V gene lookup returns CDR1 MNHEY and CDR2 SMNVEV (reference sequence). The trim removed 1 base at V and 7 bases at J, leaving 8 bases unmatched. The CDR3 loop spans 17 amino acids.

The chain recombines TRBV9 with TRBJ1-2, with D unclear. Germline V lookup: CDR1 SGDLS, CDR2 YYNGEE. CDR3 size: 14 residues. V was clipped by 0 bases and J by 2 bases, with 8 bases between them. CDR3 sequence: CASSVGTGNYGYTF. The DNA for the CDR3 is TGTGCCAGCAGCGTAGGGACGGGGAACTATGGCTACACCTTC.

This chain uses TRBV6-6 with TRBJ1-1, with D possibly being TRBD1 (6 bases). Germline V gives CDR1 MNHNY, CDR2 SVGAGI (reference sequence). Trimming pared 2 bases from V and 1 base from J, leaving 20 bases between. The CDR3 runs 18 residues. CDR3 residues: CASSYTKGAGTTNTEAFF. The CDR3 DNA follows: TGTGCCAGCAGTTACACGAAAGGGGCCGGGACAACGAACACTGAAGCTTTCTTT.

The chain has TRBV20-1 and TRBJ2-3; D possibly corresponds to TRBD2 (5 bases). V dropped 5 bases and J dropped 1 base, with 10 bases sitting between them. The CDR3 sequence is 13 residues long. Germline assignment: CDR1 DFQATT and CDR2 SNEGSKA (reference sequence). CDR3 DNA: TGCAGTGCTCCCGGGGTAGGCACAGATACGCAGTATTTT. Protein product: CSAPGVGTDTQYF.